These 11 T cell receptor beta chains were sequenced from one sample in a study of OX40 agonist ivuxolimab in advanced cancers. Using immunoSEQ multiplex PCR, the repertoire was profiled, and TCRdb retains in-frame clones only, with some absent. This repertoire shows some 60,000 clones, around 83% found once; its top ten account for 27%. Source: CD4+ or CD8+ T cells sorted from blood, taken in a trial of the OX40 agonist ivuxolimab. All receptors come from an adult with an advanced solid tumor such as melanoma, head and neck, liver or kidney cancer.

This clone was seen more than once but under ten times. The V call is TRBV4-3, the J call TRBJ2-7; 10 bases match TRBD2. Per germline, CDR1 LGHNA and CDR2 YSLEER. CDR3 length: 16 residues. Losses at the gene ends were 1 base for V and 2 bases for J; bases not matched to a gene: 5. CDR3 DNA: TGCGCCAGCAGCCAAGTCAATAGCGGGGGGACCTACGAGCAGTACTTC. It encodes CASSQVNSGGTYEQYF.

The chain uses TRBV4-3 and TRBJ2-3, with D hard to call. CDR1 is LGHNA, CDR2 YSLEER, per germline. This CDR3 spans 15 amino acids. Trimming took off 0 bases at V and 0 bases at J, with 7 bases between the two ends. The CDR3 DNA reads TGCGCCAGCAGCCAAGACGGGTTTAGCACAGATACGCAGTATTTT. Protein sequence: CASSQDGFSTDTQYF.

The chain uses TRBV10-3 and TRBJ2-1, with 10 positions matching TRBD2. The CDR3 covers 15 residues. Germline V CDR1 and CDR2: ENHRY, SYGVKD. V gave up 3 bases and J gave up 8 bases; unmatched junction bases: 7. The CDR3 nucleotides are TGTGCCATCAGTGATGAACTAGCGGGGACTTATGAGCAGTTCTTC. As protein: CAISDELAGTYEQFF.

The CDR3 DNA sequence: TGTGCCAGCAGCCCCGGGGGGGAAGACACCGGGGAGCTGTTTTTT. This translates into CASSPGGEDTGELFF. The genes are TRBV7-6 and TRBJ2-2, with 8 bases aligning to TRBD2. Germline lookup yields CDR1 SGHVS and CDR2 FNYEAQ. The CDR3 extends over 15 amino acids. Germline trimming cut 5 bases from V and 3 bases from J; bases unmatched to any gene: 5.

The chain uses TRBV19 and TRBJ1-1, with D uncertain. V was trimmed by 6 bases and J by 5 bases, leaving 13 bases between them. The CDR3 loop spans 13 amino acids. CDR1 is LNHDA, CDR2 SQIVND, per germline (reference sequence). The CDR3 DNA reads as TGTGCCAGTAGGAGGGAGGGTAGAACTGAAGCTTTCTTT. Amino acid sequence: CASRREGRTEAFF. The full variable domain, its missing parts supplied by reference TRBV19 and TRBJ1-1, is DGGITQSPKYLFRKEGQNVTLSCEQNLNHDAMYWYRQDPGQGLRLIYYSQIVNDFQKGDIAEGYSVSREKKESFPLTVTSAQKNPTAFYLCASRREGRTEAFFGQGTRLTVV.

The V gene is TRBV5-1, the J gene TRBJ2-7; D tentatively reads TRBD1 or TRBD2 (5 bases each). This CDR3 spans 16 amino acids. V was trimmed by 0 bases and J by 1 base, leaving 14 bases between them. Per the germline V gene, CDR1 is SGHRS and CDR2 is YFSETQ. This CDR3 reads CASSLALTGGSYEQYF. The CDR3 nucleotides are TGCGCCAGCAGCTTGGCCTTGACTGGGGGATCCTACGAGCAGTACTTC.

This clone was recorded only once. The chain is built from TRBV7-7 and TRBJ2-5, with 8 bases lining up with TRBD2. The CDR3 covers 15 residues. Trimming at V came to 1 base and at J to 4 bases, leaving 5 bases not matched to a gene. CDR1 and CDR2 (germline): SSHAT, FNYEAQ (reference sequence). As DNA, the CDR3 is TGTGCCAGCAGCTTAGGGGGTAGCGGGGTAGAGACCCAGTACTTC. Protein product: CASSLGGSGVETQYF.

For the CDR3, the DNA is TGCGCCAGCAGCCAAGGACAGCCCTATGGCTACACCTTC. It is translated as CASSQGQPYGYTF. The genes are TRBV4-3 and TRBJ1-2, with D perhaps TRBD1 (5 bases). Germline loops: CDR1 LGHNA, CDR2 YSLEER. This CDR3 region has 13 residues. V was pared by 1 base and J by 4 bases, with 7 bases between.

This chain links TRBV6-5 with TRBJ2-3, with a weak D call TRBD2 (5 bases). Per germline, CDR1 MNHEY and CDR2 SVGAGI. Trimming took 0 bases from V and 2 from J, leaving 9 bases between them. The CDR3 is 15 residues long. CDR3 protein: CASSYSGVPTDTQYF. Here the CDR3 DNA reads TGTGCCAGCAGTTACTCCGGGGTTCCCACAGATACGCAGTATTTT.

The chain combines TRBV7-2 with TRBJ1-4, with D uncertain. This CDR3 is built from 15 residues. From germline, CDR1 is SGHTA and CDR2 FQGNSA. V gave up 1 base and J gave up 0 bases, with 6 bases separating them. In nucleotides, the CDR3 is TGTGCCAGCAGCTTAGGTCAGTCAACTAATGAAAAACTGTTTTTT. Its translation is CASSLGQSTNEKLFF.

Only one count was recorded for this clone. J is TRBJ2-7 and V is TRBV27; D gene uncertain. V lost 6 bases and J 2 bases, leaving 11 bases between the germline ends. This CDR3 region has 13 residues. Germline V gene sequence: CDR1 MNHEY, CDR2 SMNVEV (reference sequence). DNA for the CDR3: TGTGCCAGCAGGGATCGCTCCACCTACGAGCAGTACTTC. It is translated as CASRDRSTYEQYF.